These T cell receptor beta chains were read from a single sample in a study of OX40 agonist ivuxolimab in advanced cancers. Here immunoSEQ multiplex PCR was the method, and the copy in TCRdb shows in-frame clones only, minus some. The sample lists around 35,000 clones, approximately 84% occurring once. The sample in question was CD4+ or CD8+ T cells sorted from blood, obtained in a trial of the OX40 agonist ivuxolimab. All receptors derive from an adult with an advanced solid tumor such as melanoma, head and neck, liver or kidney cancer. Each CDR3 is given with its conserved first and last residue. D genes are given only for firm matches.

CDR3aa: CASSESKTGELFF
j_gene: TRBJ2-2
v_gene: TRBV10-1
d_gene: .

CDR3aa: CASSYLAGAGAGELFF
j_gene: TRBJ2-2
v_gene: TRBV6-5
d_gene: .

CDR3aa: CASSNGGKLIAFF
j_gene: TRBJ1-1
v_gene: TRBV7-2
d_gene: .

CDR3aa: CAWSGTNTGELFF
j_gene: TRBJ2-2
v_gene: TRBV30
d_gene: .

CDR3aa: CASSAAGQGSYEQYF
j_gene: TRBJ2-7
v_gene: TRBV7-2
d_gene: TRBD1

CDR3aa: CASSLPDRGQNEQFF
j_gene: TRBJ2-1
v_gene: TRBV11-2
d_gene: TRBD1

CDR3aa: CASSLTAPGGTGELFF
j_gene: TRBJ2-2
v_gene: TRBV28
d_gene: .

CDR3aa: CASSMPGSYYNEQFF
j_gene: TRBJ2-1
v_gene: TRBV19
d_gene: .

CDR3aa: CARQGLAKNIQYF
j_gene: TRBJ2-4
v_gene: TRBV6-7
d_gene: TRBD1

CDR3aa: CASSLSQRSSYEQYF
j_gene: TRBJ2-7
v_gene: TRBV27
d_gene: .

CDR3aa: CASSLEGNYGYTF
j_gene: TRBJ1-2
v_gene: TRBV5-4
d_gene: .

CDR3aa: CASSYEGSGNTIYF
j_gene: TRBJ1-3
v_gene: TRBV6-6
d_gene: .

CDR3aa: CASSLDGYEQYF
j_gene: TRBJ2-7
v_gene: TRBV5-6
d_gene: .

CDR3aa: CATSSERNEKLFF
j_gene: TRBJ1-4
v_gene: TRBV15
d_gene: .

CDR3aa: CASSLGDRVLVSNQPQHF
j_gene: TRBJ1-5
v_gene: TRBV5-8
d_gene: TRBD1

CDR3aa: CASSPPGTGWDTGELFF
j_gene: TRBJ2-2
v_gene: TRBV7-2
d_gene: TRBD1

CDR3aa: CATSREGSNEKLFF
j_gene: TRBJ1-4
v_gene: TRBV15
d_gene: .

CDR3aa: CATSRVVQGSDTQYF
j_gene: TRBJ2-3
v_gene: TRBV15
d_gene: .

CDR3aa: CASSRRTGGNQPQHF
j_gene: TRBJ1-5
v_gene: TRBV27
d_gene: TRBD1

CDR3aa: CASSPYRVNYGYTF
j_gene: TRBJ1-2
v_gene: TRBV27
d_gene: .

CDR3aa: CASSLTPGDNSPLHF
j_gene: TRBJ1-6
v_gene: TRBV27
d_gene: .